The present T cell receptor (beta chain) was sequenced within a study of blood T cell repertoires in COVID-19. Study in general: Material from acute and convalescent COVID-19 was sourced from the United States, Italy and Spain.

A single count supports this clone. Germline assignment: CDR1 SGHRS and CDR2 YFSETQ. The CDR3 has 15 residues. V was trimmed by 0 bases and J by 7 bases, leaving 16 bases between them. Measured with immunoSEQ multiplex PCR; TCRdb has only the in-frame clones, and not every one. The repertoire holds about 220,000 clones, around 81% seen once, with 13% in the top ten. Sample: peripheral blood. V is TRBV5-1 and J is TRBJ1-2, with D possibly being TRBD1 (6 bases). This receptor was identified in a human donor in a cohort sampled during active COVID-19. Here the CDR3 DNA reads TGCGCCAGCAGCTTGGTAGGGGGGGACGTCGGTGGCTACACCTTC. Encoded protein: CASSLVGGDVGGYTF.